This record looks at one T cell receptor (beta chain) sequence and its context. Antigen: not known. The entry originates in a study of blood T cells in healthy people across ages. About the research overall: Per every two T cells, about one barcoded beta molecule was captured by template switching. The study's findings and limits: More naive CD4+ cells and higher diversity marked long-lived donors relative to aged donors.

A second about 6 to 12 cycle PCR used barcoded and J-beta primers. Per-sample output comprised a minimum of 2.5 million paired-end reads containing CDR3. TCRdb fed the 5' RACE reads into MiXCR, producing one record per CDR3 protein. The data contain roughly 1.4 million distinct CDR3 sequences, 59% of them singletons. From germline, CDR1 is MGHDK and CDR2 SYGVNS. J gave up 11 bases and V 5 bases, and 10 bases lay outside the gene matches. The CDR3 runs to 13 residues. The study recruited healthy Caucasian donors from Russia who were aged about 6 to 95. This sequence joins TRBV25-1 and TRBJ2-5; 8 nucleotides align to TRBD1. Sequencing used blood. The TCR comes from a man younger than 35 in good health. The CDR3, as DNA: TGTGCCAGCAGTACGACAGGGGTGGAAGAGCAGTACTTC. As protein: CASSTTGVEEQYF.